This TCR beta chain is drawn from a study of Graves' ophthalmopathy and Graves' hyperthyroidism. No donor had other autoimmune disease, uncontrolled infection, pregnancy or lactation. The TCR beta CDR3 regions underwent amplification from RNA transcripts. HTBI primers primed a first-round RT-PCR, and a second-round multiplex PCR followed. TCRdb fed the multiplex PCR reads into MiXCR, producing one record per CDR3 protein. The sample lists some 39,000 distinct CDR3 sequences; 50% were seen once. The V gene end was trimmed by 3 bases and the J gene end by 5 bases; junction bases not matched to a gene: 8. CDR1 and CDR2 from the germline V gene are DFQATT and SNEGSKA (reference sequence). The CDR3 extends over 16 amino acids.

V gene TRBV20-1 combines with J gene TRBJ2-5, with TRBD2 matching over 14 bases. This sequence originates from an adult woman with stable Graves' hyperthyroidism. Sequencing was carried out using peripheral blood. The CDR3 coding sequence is TGCAGTGCTAGGAAGACTAGCGGGAGGGCCGGTGAGACCCAGTACTTC. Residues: CSARKTSGRAGETQYF.